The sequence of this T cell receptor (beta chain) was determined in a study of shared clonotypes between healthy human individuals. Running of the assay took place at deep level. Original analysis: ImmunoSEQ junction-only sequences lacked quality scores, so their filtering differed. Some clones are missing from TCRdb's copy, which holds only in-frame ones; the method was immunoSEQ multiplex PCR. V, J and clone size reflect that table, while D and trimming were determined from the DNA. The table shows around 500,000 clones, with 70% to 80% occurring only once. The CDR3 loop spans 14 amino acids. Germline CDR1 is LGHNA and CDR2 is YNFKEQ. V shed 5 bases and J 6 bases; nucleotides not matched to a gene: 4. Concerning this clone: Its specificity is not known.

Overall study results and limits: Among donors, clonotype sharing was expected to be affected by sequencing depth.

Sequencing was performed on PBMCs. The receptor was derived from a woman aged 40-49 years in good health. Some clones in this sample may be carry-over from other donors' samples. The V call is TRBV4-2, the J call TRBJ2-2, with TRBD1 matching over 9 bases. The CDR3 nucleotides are TGTGCCAGCAGCAGGGACAGGGCTGCCGGGGAGCTGTTTTTT. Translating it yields CASSRDRAAGELFF.